This TCR beta chain emerged from a study of cytomegalovirus exposure and HLA in healthy donors. This CDR3 is 15 amino acids long. The V gene end was trimmed by 5 bases and the J gene end by 0 bases; junction bases not matched to a gene: 3. The germline gives CDR1 SGHRS, CDR2 YFSETQ. With regard to this clone: Its antigen is currently unknown.

Study-wide results and caveats: Indistinguishable V segments, including TRBV6-2 and TRBV6-3, were excluded. A later analysis linked a missense variant in DCLRE1C to the trimming of TCR beta V and J genes. Using a false discovery rate of 0.05, a later analysis showed that 15,000 to 20,000 TCR beta sequences were associated with HLA alleles. Researchers reported that a few CMV-associated chains were confirmed in vitro as CMV antigen-specific.

The study ran its PCR with 60 Vbeta and 13 Jbeta primers. Assay used: immunoSEQ multiplex PCR; TCRdb lists only in-frame clones, some missing. The table has some 160,000 clones, just over 75% seen once. The specimen sequenced was PBMCs. This chain joins TRBV5-1 and TRBJ2-2, with 8 bases fitting TRBD2. The receptor was isolated from a man aged 35 to 55 in good health and CMV-seronegative. CDR3 in DNA: TGCGCCAGCAGTTCCGGGAGGGCGAACACCGGGGAGCTGTTTTTT. The encoded protein is CASSSGRANTGELFF.